These 7 T cell receptor beta chains were all obtained from the same sample, sequenced in a study of T-cell reconstitution after alpha-beta-depleted transplantation in children. The TCRbeta library incorporated unique molecular identifiers. From the PCR reads, TCRdb called clonotypes with MiXCR, one entry per CDR3 protein. Of fewer than 550,000 distinct CDR3 sequences detected, around 10% appear once; the ten largest clones hold approximately 14%. Here the sequenced sample was PBMCs, mostly from graft donor cells, taken 180 days after TCRalphabeta/CD19-depleted stem cell transplant. These TCRs come from a female patient aged 2-9 years who had a stem cell transplant for aplastic anemia, so the T cells may come from the graft donor.

This clonotype was picked up a small number of times. The chain combines TRBV12-3 or TRBV12-4 with TRBJ1-4; D remains ambiguous. Deletions cut 7 bases from V and 2 bases from J, with 8 bases between. The CDR3 is 13 residues long. CDR3 nucleotide sequence: TGTGCCAGCACCGGGGATACTAATGAAAAACTGTTTTTT. The encoded protein is CASTGDTNEKLFF.

V usage is TRBV6-5 and J usage is TRBJ2-3, with 7 bases matching TRBD2. The V segment lost 4 bases and the J segment 2 bases; nucleotides outside the gene matches: 6. There are 15 residues in the CDR3. The germline CDR1 and CDR2 sequences are MNHEY and SVGAGI. The CDR3 DNA reads as TGTGCCAGCAGTTCTGCGGGAGCTGCCACAGATACGCAGTATTTT. The encoded protein is CASSSAGAATDTQYF.

This clonotype was recorded at least ten times. The rearrangement uses TRBV12-3 or TRBV12-4 and TRBJ2-6; either TRBD1 or TRBD2 may fit D (5 bases each). Trimming shortened V by 5 bases and J by 4 bases, and 12 bases separated the two germline ends. The CDR3 loop spans 15 amino acids. The DNA of the CDR3 is TGTGCCAGCAGTACAGGCAGGGACGGGGCCAACGTCCTGACTTTC. Translated, it gives CASSTGRDGANVLTF.

The chain combines TRBV15 with TRBJ1-2, with D tentatively TRBD1 (5 bases). The CDR3 runs to 17 residues. Trimming stripped 0 bases from V and 5 bases from J, with 19 bases between. From germline, CDR1 is LNHNV and CDR2 YYDKDF (reference sequence). CDR3 residues: CATSRDPSFGGWYGYTF. CDR3 nucleotides: TGTGCCACCAGCAGAGATCCCTCCTTTGGGGGTTGGTATGGCTACACCTTC.

This clonotype appeared a few times. The chain is built from TRBV28 and TRBJ1-1; TRBD1 matches at 7 bases. There are 15 residues in the CDR3. Germline CDR1 reads MDHEN; CDR2 reads SYDVKM. V gave up 2 bases and J gave up 3 bases; unmatched junction bases: 6. For the CDR3, the DNA is TGTGCCAGCAGTTTAGGGGACAGAAGATACACTGAAGCTTTCTTT. Its translation is CASSLGDRRYTEAFF.

J is TRBJ2-6 and V is TRBV20-1, with 7 nucleotides matching TRBD1. The V gene end was trimmed by 4 bases and the J gene end by 6 bases; junction bases not matched to a gene: 6. CDR3 size: 14 residues. Germline CDR1 and CDR2: DFQATT and SNEGSKA (reference sequence). The CDR3 DNA sequence: TGCAGTGCTACAGACAGGGCAAAGGCCAACGTCCTGACTTTC. This translates into CSATDRAKANVLTF.

This clonotype occurred many times. J is TRBJ1-1 and V is TRBV7-3; 8 nucleotides line up with TRBD1. CDR1 is SGHTA, CDR2 FQGTGA, per germline. The CDR3 totals 14 residues. The ends lost 4 bases at V and 7 bases at J; junction bases unmatched: 8. CDR3 protein: CASSSAGGWGEAFF. CDR3 nucleotide sequence: TGTGCCAGCAGCTCCGCAGGGGGCTGGGGTGAAGCTTTCTTT.